These 8 T cell receptor beta chains came from one sample sequenced in a study of memory CD4+ T cells and cytomegalovirus serostatus. Single viable CD3+CD4+CD8-CD45RO+ cells were sorted as the memory CD4+ T cells. Data came from immunoSEQ multiplex PCR; TCRdb stores just in-frame clones and leaves some out. This sample yields about 82,000 clones, of which approximately 80% are seen a single time; roughly 0.85% belongs to the top ten. The sample consisted of memory CD4+ T cells from blood. These receptors all come from an adult in good health and CMV-seronegative.

This clone was recorded only once. V usage is TRBV19 and J usage is TRBJ1-6; 7 nucleotides agree with TRBD1. V was pared by 10 bases and J by 7 bases, with 10 bases of the junction left unmatched. CDR1 and CDR2 (germline): LNHDA, SQIVND (reference sequence). This CDR3 is 14 amino acids long. This CDR3 reads CATSLGTENSPLHF. DNA for the CDR3: TGTGCCACCTCCCTGGGGACAGAGAATTCACCCCTCCACTTT.

This clone has a handful of counts. V gene TRBV5-4 combines with J gene TRBJ1-6, with 8 bases lining up with TRBD1. V lost 3 bases and J lost 7; bases outside the gene matches: 3. The CDR3 length is 14 residues. Germline CDR1 SGHNT, CDR2 YYREEE (reference sequence). The CDR3 sequence is CASSWRQGNSPLHF. As DNA, the CDR3 is TGTGCCAGCAGCTGGCGACAGGGGAATTCACCCCTCCACTTT.

CDR3 sequence reads: CASNTQRGLGAEAFF. The CDR3 DNA reads TGTGCCAGCAACACCCAGAGGGGGCTTGGGGCTGAAGCTTTCTTT. The chain uses TRBV2 and TRBJ1-1; 7 positions agree with TRBD1. Trimming cost V 7 bases and J 6 bases; bases outside gene matches: 14. This CDR3 has 15 residues. The germline gives CDR1 SNHLY, CDR2 FYNNEI.

Only a few counts were recorded for this clone. V usage is TRBV5-1 and J usage is TRBJ1-1; D possibly corresponds to TRBD1 (6 bases). The CDR3 covers 13 residues. Germline CDR1 is SGHRS and CDR2 is YFSETQ. V shed 5 bases and J shed 2 bases, with 10 bases lying between them. The CDR3 loop reads CASRSDSNTEAFF. CDR3 nucleotide sequence: TGCGCCAGCAGGTCGGACAGTAACACTGAAGCTTTCTTT.

The chain employs TRBV5-1 and TRBJ2-1; D remains unclear. The V gene lost 1 base and the J gene lost 6 bases, with 8 bases spanning the gap. CDR1 and CDR2 (germline): SGHRS, YFSETQ. The CDR3 is made up of 13 amino acids. The CDR3: CASSLNEANEQFF. The DNA of the CDR3 is TGCGCCAGCAGCTTGAATGAGGCCAATGAGCAGTTCTTC.

The J gene is TRBJ2-5, the V gene TRBV5-6, with 8 positions matching TRBD2. Looked up from germline, CDR1 is SGHDT and CDR2 is YYEEEE. The V gene end was trimmed by 1 base and the J gene end by 5 bases; junction bases not matched to a gene: 7. The CDR3 totals 15 residues. CDR3 DNA: TGTGCCAGCAGCTTGAGGCGGGGGGTTACGGAGACCCAGTACTTC. Amino acid sequence: CASSLRRGVTETQYF. The full variable domain, in which reference TRBV5-6 and TRBJ2-5 provide the parts outside the CDR3, is DAGVTQSPTHLIKTRGQQVTLRCSPKSGHDTVSWYQQALGQGPQFIFQYYEEEERQRGNFPDRFSGHQFPNYSSELNVNALLLGDSALYLCASSLRRGVTETQYFGPGTRLLVL.

This chain connects TRBV27 to TRBJ1-5; a weak D match, TRBD1 (6 bases). Germline CDR1 MNHEY, CDR2 SMNVEV (reference sequence). The CDR3 has 15 amino acids. Trimming removed 2 bases at V and 3 bases at J, with 11 bases between. The CDR3 loop is CASSLTGLDNQPQHF. CDR3 nucleotides: TGTGCCAGCAGTTTAACAGGGTTGGACAATCAGCCCCAGCATTTT.

The V and J genes are TRBV5-4 and TRBJ2-5; 10 bases fit TRBD2. The CDR3 loop spans 16 amino acids. Germline CDR1 reads SGHNT; CDR2 reads YYREEE (reference sequence). V shed 1 base and J 1 base; nucleotides not matched to a gene: 4. The DNA of the CDR3 is TGTGCCAGCAGCTTGAGCCTAGCGGGGGCCCAAGAGACCCAGTACTTC. It is translated as CASSLSLAGAQETQYF.